The clone carrying this T cell receptor (beta chain) is deemed medium-sized. Germline CDR1 reads LNHDA; CDR2 reads SQIVND (reference sequence). Trimming shortened V by 7 bases and J by 15 bases, and 19 bases separated the two germline ends. There are 12 residues in the CDR3. This entry is derived from a study of T cell repertoires in aging, cancer and after chemotherapy. Study details: Over several months to years, re-sampled healthy donor repertoires clearly shared clones.

Amplification of TCR beta used genomic DNA extracted from peripheral blood. A mixed TRB-A/B primer pool amplified rearranged TRB by multiplex touch-down PCR. TCRdb passed the multiplex PCR reads through MiXCR, listing each CDR3 protein once. The sample holds about 6,200 distinct CDR3 sequences, 27% seen once. The receptor comes from a human donor in good health. What was sequenced was blood. The J gene is TRBJ1-5, the V gene TRBV19; D is possibly TRBD1 (5 bases). CDR3: CASINGDRGWHF. The CDR3 nucleotides are TGTGCCAGTATTAATGGGGATAGGGGATGGCATTTT. The whole variable domain, filled in from reference TRBV19 and TRBJ1-5, reads DGGITQSPKYLFRKEGQNVTLSCEQNLNHDAMYWYRQDPGQGLRLIYYSQIVNDFQKGDIAEGYSVSREKKESFPLTVTSAQKNPTAFYLCASINGDRGWHFGDGTRLSIL.